One and the same sample provided the 24 T cell receptor beta chains below, sequenced in a study of blood T cell repertoires in COVID-19. Some clones are missing from TCRdb's copy, which holds only in-frame ones; the method was immunoSEQ multiplex PCR. The sample shows 490,000 or so clones, roughly nine tenths of them seen only once. Material: PBMCs or T cells enriched from blood (not recorded which). The receptor set was obtained from a woman in her sixties or seventies who had recovered from COVID-19.

Concerning this clone: Other nucleotide sequences from this sample produce the same CDR3. V is TRBV6-5 and J is TRBJ1-2, with D possibly matching TRBD1 (5 bases). Per germline, CDR1 MNHEY and CDR2 SVGAGI. The CDR3 runs 12 residues. V was cut by 5 bases and J by 4 bases, with 8 bases left in between. CDR3 coding DNA: TGTGCCAGCAGTCCGGGGGGCTATGGCTACACCTTC. Its translation: CASSPGGYGYTF.

The chain is built from TRBV2 and TRBJ2-5, with D possibly TRBD2 on 6 matching bases. V was clipped by 6 bases and J by 5 bases, with 13 bases between them. Germline V gene lookup returns CDR1 SNHLY and CDR2 FYNNEI. The CDR3 contains 13 residues. This CDR3 is CASSAGRTETQYF. The CDR3 nucleotides are TGTGCCAGCAGCGCTGGGAGGACGGAGACCCAGTACTTC.

The chain recombines TRBV19 with TRBJ1-5; D gene uncertain. The V gene lost 10 bases and the J gene lost 6 bases, with 13 bases spanning the gap. CDR1 LNHDA and CDR2 SQIVND come from the germline V gene (reference sequence). The CDR3 is made up of 12 amino acids. The DNA of the CDR3 is TGTGCCACCCGGGATTCAGGTCAGCCCCAGCATTTT. Amino acid sequence: CATRDSGQPQHF.

The chain has TRBV6-5 and TRBJ1-2, with TRBD1 matching 8 bases. The V segment lost 2 bases and the J segment 5 bases; nucleotides outside the gene matches: 10. The length of the CDR3 is 16 residues. Per the germline V gene, CDR1 is MNHEY and CDR2 is SVGAGI. The CDR3 sequence is CASSYPGQGGGYGYTF. The CDR3 nucleotides are TGTGCCAGCAGTTACCCAGGACAGGGAGGAGGGTATGGCTACACCTTC.

The chain carries TRBV6-5 and TRBJ2-1; TRBD1 agrees at 7 bases. The germline V gene has CDR1 MNHEY and CDR2 SVGAGI. This CDR3 spans 15 amino acids. Trimming took 6 bases from V and 8 from J; bases not matched to a gene: 13. The CDR3 protein is CASSQNRGPTHEQFF. CDR3 coding DNA: TGTGCCAGCAGCCAAAACAGGGGTCCAACCCATGAGCAGTTCTTC.

The chain carries TRBV5-1 and TRBJ1-2, with 11 bases fitting TRBD1. After removal of 3 bases from V and 6 bases from J, the junction contained 4 bases not matched to a gene. The length of the CDR3 is 14 residues. CDR1 SGHRS and CDR2 YFSETQ come from the germline V gene. This chain's CDR3 is CASSSRTGGDGYTF. CDR3 coding DNA: TGCGCCAGCAGCTCTCGGACAGGGGGCGATGGCTACACCTTC.

The J gene is TRBJ1-2, the V gene TRBV11-2; tentatively, D is TRBD1 (5 bases). This CDR3 is 14 amino acids long. V lost 6 bases and J 3 bases, leaving 14 bases between the germline ends. Germline V gene sequence: CDR1 SGHAT, CDR2 FQNNGV. CDR3 DNA sequence: TGTGCCAGCAGATCCCTAACAGGCGACTATGGCTACACCTTC. It yields the protein CASRSLTGDYGYTF.

The chain is built from TRBV5-1 and TRBJ2-4; D uncertain. The CDR3 runs to 16 residues. Per germline, CDR1 SGHRS and CDR2 YFSETQ. Deletions cut 1 base from V and 0 bases from J, with 11 bases between. The chain's CDR3 is CASSLSPGLAKNIQYF. In DNA form, the CDR3 reads TGCGCCAGCAGCTTGTCTCCAGGCCTAGCCAAAAACATTCAGTACTTC.

The chain couples TRBV6-6 to TRBJ2-3; D is uncertain. Germline CDR1 MNHNY, CDR2 SVGAGI (reference sequence). The CDR3 spans 16 residues. V was shortened by 2 bases and J by 2 bases, with 14 bases between the two germline ends. The CDR3 protein is CASSYTYHPPTDTQYF. CDR3 coding DNA: TGTGCCAGCAGTTACACCTACCACCCCCCCACAGATACGCAGTATTTT.

The chain combines TRBV28 with TRBJ2-7; maybe TRBD1 (6 bases). V was shortened by 5 bases and J by 0 bases, with 11 bases between the two germline ends. The CDR3 totals 14 residues. CDR1 and CDR2 from the germline V gene are MDHEN and SYDVKM. The CDR3 is CASSQQGLSYEQYV. Here the CDR3 DNA reads TGTGCCAGCAGTCAACAGGGCCTCTCCTACGAGCAGTACGTC.

This clone has more than one count but fewer than ten. CDR3 sequence: CASSDSAGSKDTEAFF. CDR3 DNA sequence: TGTGCCAGCAGTGATAGTGCGGGATCAAAGGACACTGAAGCTTTCTTT. The gene calls are TRBV2 and TRBJ1-1; D not certain. The CDR3 loop spans 16 amino acids. V shed 3 bases and J shed 3 bases, with 17 bases lying between them. The germline V gene encodes CDR1 SNHLY and CDR2 FYNNEI.

The chain couples TRBV24-1 to TRBJ1-6; 9 bases align to TRBD1. The CDR3 is 13 amino acids. V dropped 5 bases and J dropped 10; count of bases not matched to a gene: 2. Per germline, CDR1 KGHDR and CDR2 SFDVKD. For the CDR3, the DNA is TGTGCCACCAGTGGGGGACAGGGCTCACCCCTCCACTTT. Its translation: CATSGGQGSPLHF.

V is TRBV27 and J is TRBJ2-7; 12 positions match TRBD2. The CDR3 totals 18 residues. V gave up 4 bases and J gave up 4 bases; unmatched junction bases: 14. Germline V gene lookup returns CDR1 MNHEY and CDR2 SMNVEV (reference sequence). CDR3 DNA sequence: TGTGCCAGCAGTTCGTCCGCGACTAGCGGGGGCATCTATTACGAGCAGTACGTC. The encoded protein is CASSSSATSGGIYYEQYV.

The V gene is TRBV27, the J gene TRBJ2-3; D uncertain. V lost 0 bases and J lost 6, with 10 bases in between. Germline V gene lookup returns CDR1 MNHEY and CDR2 SMNVEV (reference sequence). The CDR3 has 14 amino acids. The CDR3 bases are TGTGCCAGCAGTTTATCCCCTAGATCCGATACGCAGTATTTT. Residues: CASSLSPRSDTQYF.

This clone was seen a single time. This chain uses TRBV10-3 with TRBJ2-5, with 9 bases aligning to TRBD1. There are 15 residues in the CDR3. CDR1 and CDR2 (germline): ENHRY, SYGVKD. V was clipped by 3 bases and J by 3 bases; unmatched bases: 5. The CDR3: CAISDRGQGKETQYF. The CDR3 DNA is TGTGCCATCAGTGACCGGGGACAGGGAAAAGAGACCCAGTACTTC.

V and J are TRBV5-6 and TRBJ1-5; D not certain. Germline lookup yields CDR1 SGHDT and CDR2 YYEEEE. Deletions cut 2 bases from V and 5 bases from J, with 5 bases between. The CDR3 is made up of 12 amino acids. CDR3: CASSLQDQPQHF. CDR3 DNA sequence: TGTGCCAGCAGCTTACAAGATCAGCCCCAGCATTTT.

The chain uses TRBV2 and TRBJ2-7, with 7 bases matching TRBD1. Germline V gene lookup returns CDR1 SNHLY and CDR2 FYNNEI. The CDR3 totals 13 residues. Trimming cost V 7 bases and J 5 bases; bases outside gene matches: 8. This chain's CDR3 is CASTTDRVNEQYV. The DNA of the CDR3 is TGTGCCAGCACCACCGACAGGGTGAACGAGCAGTACGTC.

This clone appeared many times. This chain links TRBV4-1 with TRBJ1-1, with D perhaps TRBD1 (5 bases). This CDR3 region has 16 residues. Germline CDR1 and CDR2: MGHRA and YSYEKL. The ends were cut back, 2 bases at V and 1 base at J, with 14 bases in the middle. This chain's CDR3 is CASSQTSGLANTEAFF. DNA of the CDR3: TGCGCCAGCAGCCAAACCTCGGGACTGGCGAACACTGAAGCTTTCTTT.

The chain is built from TRBV19 and TRBJ1-2, with 9 bases matching TRBD1. Germline V gene lookup returns CDR1 LNHDA and CDR2 SQIVND (reference sequence). The V and J ends lost 7 bases and 4 bases, in that order; junction bases with no gene match: 7. The CDR3 loop spans 14 amino acids. The CDR3 is CASNSRDRVYGYTF. In nucleotides, the CDR3 is TGTGCCAGTAATTCCCGGGACAGGGTCTATGGCTACACCTTC.

The chain joins TRBV7-2 to TRBJ1-1; 7 bases match TRBD1. The CDR3 sequence is 14 residues long. The germline CDR1 and CDR2 sequences are SGHTA and FQGNSA. J was trimmed by 8 bases and V by 5 bases; bases with no gene match: 11. This chain's CDR3 is CASSAGTAKWEAFF. Written as DNA, the CDR3 is TGTGCCAGCAGCGCCGGGACAGCCAAGTGGGAAGCTTTCTTT.

The V gene is TRBV18, the J gene TRBJ1-5; 7 bases map to TRBD1. The CDR3 sequence is 14 residues long. The germline CDR1 and CDR2 sequences are KGHSH and LQKENI. V lost 1 base to trimming and J lost 7 bases; unmatched junction nucleotides: 4. The CDR3, as DNA: TGTGCCAGCTCACCACAAACAGGGGAACAGCCCCAGCATTTT. Translating gives CASSPQTGEQPQHF.

The rearrangement uses TRBV27 and TRBJ2-3; 9 positions agree with TRBD1. The CDR3 contains 15 residues. Looked up from germline, CDR1 is MNHEY and CDR2 is SMNVEV (reference sequence). J was trimmed by 8 bases and V by 6 bases; bases with no gene match: 12. The CDR3 reads CASSVGQGQFGTQYF. The DNA for the CDR3 is TGTGCCAGCAGCGTCGGACAGGGGCAGTTTGGTACGCAGTATTTT.

The genes are TRBV3-1 (or the pseudogene TRBV3-2) and TRBJ2-1; D possibly corresponds to TRBD2 (6 bases). Germline CDR1 reads LGHDT; CDR2 reads YNNKEL (reference sequence). This CDR3 is 15 amino acids long. V was shortened by 4 bases and J by 8 bases, with 18 bases between the two germline ends. CDR3 nucleotides: TGTGCCAGCAGCCCCCGGGACTCGCGACTCGATGAGCAGTTCTTC. It encodes CASSPRDSRLDEQFF.

This clone was observed a few times. The rearrangement uses TRBV7-6 and TRBJ2-1; D may be TRBD1 (5 bases). The CDR3 covers 14 residues. Per the germline V gene, CDR1 is SGHVS and CDR2 is FNYEAQ. The germline V and J ends were trimmed by 0 bases and 3 bases, with 6 bases remaining between them. This CDR3 is CASSLAGVYNEQFF. The CDR3 DNA reads TGTGCCAGCAGCTTAGCAGGGGTCTACAATGAGCAGTTCTTC.